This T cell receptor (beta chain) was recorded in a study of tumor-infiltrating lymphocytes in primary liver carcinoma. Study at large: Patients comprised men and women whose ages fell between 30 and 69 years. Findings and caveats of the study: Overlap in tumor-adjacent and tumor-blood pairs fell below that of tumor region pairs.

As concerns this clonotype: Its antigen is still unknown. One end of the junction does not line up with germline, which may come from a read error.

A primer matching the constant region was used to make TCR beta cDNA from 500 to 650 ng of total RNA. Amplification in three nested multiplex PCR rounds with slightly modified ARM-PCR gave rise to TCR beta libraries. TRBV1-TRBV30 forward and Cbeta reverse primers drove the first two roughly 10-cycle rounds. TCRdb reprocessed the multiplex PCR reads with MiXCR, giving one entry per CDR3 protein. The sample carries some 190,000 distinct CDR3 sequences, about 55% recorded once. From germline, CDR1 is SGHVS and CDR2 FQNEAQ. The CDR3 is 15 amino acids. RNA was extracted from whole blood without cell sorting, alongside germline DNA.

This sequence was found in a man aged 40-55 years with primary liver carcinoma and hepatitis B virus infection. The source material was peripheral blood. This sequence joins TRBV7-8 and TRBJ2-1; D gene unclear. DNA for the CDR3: TGTGCCAGCAGCCTGGACCCTGGCTCCTGCAATGAGCAGTTCTTC. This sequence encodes CASSLDPGSCNEQFF.